These 28 T cell receptor beta chains originate from one sample sequenced in a study of blood T cell repertoires in COVID-19. Generated by immunoSEQ multiplex PCR, the TCRdb table keeps only in-frame clones and is missing some. The data hold tens of thousands of clones, with 74% observed a single time. The sequenced material came from peripheral blood. These receptors all come from a woman at least 80 years old with acute or convalescent COVID-19.

This clone was picked up one time. The genes are TRBV4-1 and TRBJ1-6; the match to TRBD1 covers 7 bases. Germline assignment: CDR1 MGHRA and CDR2 YSYEKL. This CDR3 region has 16 residues. The junction had 11 bases not matched to a gene; V was cut back by 4 bases and J by 8 bases. The CDR3, as DNA: TGCGCCAGCAGCCCTGAGGGGGCCAGGAGGGATTCACCCCTCCACTTT. It specifies CASSPEGARRDSPLHF.

The table lists this clone with a count of one. The chain has TRBV5-4 and TRBJ2-5; 8 positions match TRBD2. J gave up 5 bases and V 4 bases, and 10 bases lay outside the gene matches. Germline V gives CDR1 SGHNT, CDR2 YYREEE (reference sequence). This CDR3 contains 15 residues. CDR3 loop: CASSTGSGGHETQYF. The CDR3 nucleotides read TGTGCCAGCAGCACGGGGTCGGGAGGGCATGAGACCCAGTACTTC.

V is TRBV27 and J is TRBJ2-3, with 13 nucleotides matching TRBD2. Germline trimming cut 6 bases from V and 0 bases from J; bases unmatched to any gene: 9. The length of the CDR3 is 18 residues. The germline V gene encodes CDR1 MNHEY and CDR2 SMNVEV (reference sequence). The CDR3 coding sequence is TGTGCCAGCAGGTTCAGGGGGACTAGCGGGACGAGCACAGATACGCAGTATTTT. Encoded protein: CASRFRGTSGTSTDTQYF.

The sample holds a few counts of this clone. The chain joins TRBV6-5 to TRBJ2-7; 9 bases match TRBD2. Germline CDR1 reads MNHEY; CDR2 reads SVGAGI. J lost 1 base, V lost 2 bases, and 3 bases had no gene match. The CDR3 is 15 residues long. This chain's CDR3 is CASSYETSGSYEQYF. For the CDR3, the DNA is TGTGCCAGCAGTTACGAGACTAGCGGTTCCTACGAGCAGTACTTC.

This sequence joins TRBV5-6 and TRBJ1-5, with D maybe TRBD1 (6 bases). CDR1 is SGHDT and CDR2 is YYEEEE in the germline V gene. The V and J ends lost 0 bases and 6 bases respectively, with 16 bases between them. This CDR3 has 16 residues. The CDR3 is CASSLDAGALGQPQHF. The CDR3 bases are TGTGCCAGCAGCTTGGATGCGGGGGCGCTGGGTCAGCCCCAGCATTTT.

The chain's CDR3 is CASSSNGRGNGNSPLHF. Written as DNA, the CDR3 is TGTGCCAGCAGCTCTAACGGGAGAGGGAACGGTAATTCACCCCTCCACTTT. The chain links TRBV21-1 to TRBJ1-6. TRBV21-1 is listed as a pseudogene. CDR3 length: 17 amino acids.

The chain combines TRBV10-3 with TRBJ2-7, with 10 nucleotides matching TRBD1. J gave up 4 bases and V 6 bases, and 6 bases lay outside the gene matches. Germline CDR1 and CDR2: ENHRY and SYGVKD. There are 14 residues in the CDR3. CDR3 sequence (DNA): TGTGCCATCAGGAATGACAGGGGGCGGTACGAGCAGTACTTC. Residues: CAIRNDRGRYEQYF.

This clone was seen a single time. The rearrangement joins TRBV5-1 to TRBJ2-3; D is ambiguous. In germline, CDR1 is SGHRS, CDR2 YFSETQ. The CDR3 is 13 amino acids. V was cut by 2 bases and J by 2 bases, with 6 bases left in between. The CDR3 spells CASSLKHTDTQYF. In DNA, the CDR3 is TGCGCCAGCAGCTTAAAACACACAGATACGCAGTATTTT.

The chain employs TRBV12-3 or TRBV12-4 and TRBJ1-5, with 7 bases matching TRBD1. The V and J ends lost 6 bases and 10 bases, in that order; junction bases with no gene match: 9. This CDR3 comprises 13 residues. The CDR3 DNA reads TGTGCCAGCAGCCGGGACAGCCTAGGTCCCCAGCATTTT. As protein: CASSRDSLGPQHF.

The chain joins TRBV5-6 to TRBJ2-7; a weak D match, TRBD1 (5 bases). Trimming cost V 4 bases and J 3 bases, with 11 bases left between them. The germline CDR1 and CDR2 sequences are SGHDT and YYEEEE. The CDR3 consists of 13 residues. CDR3 nucleotides: TGTGCCAGCAGCCGCAGACAGCTCTACGAGCAGTACTTC. Translated: CASSRRQLYEQYF.

The V gene is TRBV6-2 or TRBV6-3, the J gene TRBJ1-2, with TRBD1 identical over 9 bases. With V trimmed by 5 bases and J by 2 bases, 12 bases remained unmatched. Germline V CDR1 and CDR2: MNHEY, SVGEGT. The CDR3 is 17 amino acids. CDR3 region: CASSPPRTGAINYGYTF. The DNA for the CDR3 is TGTGCCAGCAGTCCACCCCGGACAGGGGCGATAAACTATGGCTACACCTTC.

The table lists this clone with a count of one. This sequence joins TRBV12-5 and TRBJ2-1; D call uncertain. The CDR3 is made up of 13 amino acids. The V end was cut by 5 bases, the J end by 3 bases, with 8 bases between. Germline CDR1 reads LGHNT; CDR2 reads FRNRAP. CDR3 nucleotides: TGTGCTAGTGGTACGCCCTACTACAATGAGCAGTTCTTC. This sequence encodes CASGTPYYNEQFF.

The chain carries TRBV5-1 and TRBJ2-1; D may be TRBD2 (6 bases). The length of the CDR3 is 17 residues. V gave up 4 bases and J gave up 1 base, with 18 bases separating them. Germline loops: CDR1 SGHRS, CDR2 YFSETQ. Here the CDR3 DNA reads TGCGCCAGCAGCCGTCGAAAACTGGGGGGATCCTACAATGAGCAGTTCTTC. Translation gives CASSRRKLGGSYNEQFF.

CDR3 region: CASSTTGWTQYNEQFF. CDR3 DNA: TGTGCCAGCAGTACAACAGGGTGGACTCAATACAATGAGCAGTTCTTC. The chain joins TRBV6-6 to TRBJ2-1; D might be TRBD1 (6 bases). The CDR3 covers 16 residues. The germline CDR1 and CDR2 sequences are MNHNY and SVGAGI (reference sequence). V was trimmed by 5 bases and J by 4 bases, leaving 18 bases between them.

The gene calls are TRBV7-2 and TRBJ2-7; 9 bases match TRBD1. Germline V gives CDR1 SGHTA, CDR2 FQGNSA. The V gene end was trimmed by 5 bases and the J gene end by 3 bases; junction bases not matched to a gene: 11. CDR3 size: 16 residues. CDR3: CASSTAGTGNFYEQYF. The CDR3 bases are TGTGCCAGCAGCACCGCCGGGACAGGGAATTTCTACGAGCAGTACTTC.

The rearrangement uses TRBV28 and TRBJ1-4; weak D call: TRBD1 (6 bases). The V end was cut by 5 bases, the J end by 3 bases, with 10 bases between. The CDR3 consists of 14 residues. Per germline, CDR1 MDHEN and CDR2 SYDVKM. In nucleotides, the CDR3 is TGTGCCAGCAGTCAGACAGGAGCTAATGAAAAACTGTTTTTT. It codes for CASSQTGANEKLFF.

The chain has TRBV5-1 and TRBJ2-3, with TRBD2 matching over 8 bases. The CDR3 spans 13 residues. From germline, CDR1 is SGHRS and CDR2 YFSETQ. V lost 0 bases, J lost 10 bases, and 4 bases stayed unmatched. Here the CDR3 DNA reads TGCGCCAGCAGCTTGGATCCGACTAGCGCGCAGTATTTT. Translating gives CASSLDPTSAQYF. The variable domain in full, with the rest retrieved from reference TRBV5-1 and TRBJ2-3, is KAGVTQTPRYLIKTRGQQVTLSCSPISGHRSVSWYQQTPGQGLQFLFEYFSETQRNKGNFPGRFSGRQFSNSRSEMNVSTLELGDSALYLCASSLDPTSAQYFGPGTRLTVL.

V usage is TRBV12-5 and J usage is TRBJ2-1; a possible D gene is TRBD1 (6 bases). The length of the CDR3 is 15 residues. Trimming pared 6 bases from V and 2 bases from J, leaving 14 bases between. Germline assignment: CDR1 LGHNT and CDR2 FRNRAP. CDR3 sequence reads: CASGPGTTAYNEQFF. The CDR3 DNA is TGTGCTAGTGGCCCCGGGACAACCGCCTACAATGAGCAGTTCTTC.

This rearrangement joins TRBV6-5 to TRBJ2-1; D is ambiguous. The CDR3 totals 12 residues. Trimming pared 0 bases from V and 7 bases from J, leaving 4 bases between. Germline V gives CDR1 MNHEY, CDR2 SVGAGI. The CDR3 bases are TGTGCCAGCAGTTACTCGACTAATGAGCAGTTCTTC. This gives the protein CASSYSTNEQFF.

The chain joins TRBV19 to TRBJ1-6, with 8 positions matching TRBD1. The CDR3 runs 16 residues. Trimming cost V 6 bases and J 0 bases; bases outside gene matches: 4. Per the germline V gene, CDR1 is LNHDA and CDR2 is SQIVND (reference sequence). In DNA form, the CDR3 reads TGTGCCAGTAGAACGACAGGGGACTCCTATAATTCACCCCTCCACTTT. Translated, it gives CASRTTGDSYNSPLHF.

The chain is built from TRBV28 and TRBJ1-1, with a weak D call TRBD1 (6 bases). The length of the CDR3 is 15 residues. V was trimmed by 6 bases and J by 6 bases, leaving 20 bases between them. Germline CDR1 MDHEN, CDR2 SYDVKM. The CDR3 loop reads CASSGGWGGEAEAFF. Here the CDR3 DNA reads TGTGCCAGCAGCGGGGGATGGGGGGGCGAGGCTGAAGCTTTCTTT.

Only one count was recorded for this clone. This chain links TRBV5-1 with TRBJ2-7; no clear D gene. This CDR3 spans 14 amino acids. V lost 3 bases to trimming and J lost 1 base, with 11 bases between them. Germline-derived CDR1 and CDR2 are SGHRS and YFSETQ. Here the CDR3 reads CASSSLQISYEQYF. The CDR3 coding sequence is TGCGCCAGCAGCTCCCTCCAGATATCCTACGAGCAGTACTTC.

The chain combines TRBV24-1 with TRBJ2-5; 10 nucleotides match TRBD1. Germline loops: CDR1 KGHDR, CDR2 SFDVKD. The V gene end was trimmed by 4 bases and the J gene end by 12 bases; junction bases not matched to a gene: 4. The CDR3 length is 12 residues. The CDR3 sequence: CATSEDGQGEYF. CDR3 bases: TGTGCCACCAGTGAAGATGGACAGGGGGAGTACTTC.

This clone has just a few counts. V usage is TRBV28 and J usage is TRBJ2-7, with D unresolved. CDR1 and CDR2 from the germline V gene are MDHEN and SYDVKM. V gave up 7 bases and J gave up 2 bases, with 15 bases separating them. This CDR3 contains 14 residues. CDR3 region: CASTPAGRPYEQYF. In DNA, the CDR3 is TGTGCCAGCACCCCCGCAGGCCGACCCTACGAGCAGTACTTC.

The V gene is TRBV5-1, the J gene TRBJ1-2; 8 nucleotides match TRBD1. The CDR3 runs to 16 residues. The germline V gene has CDR1 SGHRS and CDR2 YFSETQ. V lost 4 bases and J lost 8; bases outside the gene matches: 16. This CDR3 is CASSLYSGGASGGYTF. The CDR3 DNA is TGCGCCAGCAGCCTGTACTCAGGGGGCGCCTCTGGAGGCTACACCTTC.

The chain has TRBV28 and TRBJ1-1; possibly TRBD1 for D (5 bases). CDR3 length: 13 residues. V was pared by 1 base and J by 7 bases, with 10 bases between. Looked up from germline, CDR1 is MDHEN and CDR2 is SYDVKM. The CDR3 DNA reads as TGTGCCAGCAGTTTATTAGTCCAGGGTGAAGCTTTCTTT. As protein: CASSLLVQGEAFF.

There are a few counts of this clone. The J gene is TRBJ2-7, the V gene TRBV7-2; 7 nucleotides agree with TRBD1. The V and J ends lost 1 base and 4 bases, in that order; junction bases with no gene match: 1. The CDR3 runs 13 residues. Germline CDR1 and CDR2: SGHTA and FQGNSA. The CDR3 region is CASSLDRGYEQYF. The CDR3 bases are TGTGCCAGCAGCTTAGACAGGGGATACGAGCAGTACTTC.

This clone was counted only a few times. This chain links TRBV19 with TRBJ2-6; D perhaps matches TRBD1 (6 bases). CDR1 and CDR2 from the germline V gene are LNHDA and SQIVND (reference sequence). Trimming pared 1 base from V and 4 bases from J, leaving 11 bases between. This CDR3 is 16 amino acids long. CDR3 loop: CASSIGEGTGANVLTF. In nucleotides, the CDR3 is TGTGCCAGTAGTATAGGTGAGGGGACAGGGGCCAACGTCCTGACTTTC. Based on the CDR3 plus reference TRBV19 and TRBJ2-6, the full variable domain is DGGITQSPKYLFRKEGQNVTLSCEQNLNHDAMYWYRQDPGQGLRLIYYSQIVNDFQKGDIAEGYSVSREKKESFPLTVTSAQKNPTAFYLCASSIGEGTGANVLTFGAGSRLTVL.